This passage covers 30 T cell receptor beta chains from one sample sequenced in a study of T cell responses to AZD1222 COVID-19 vaccine. The method was immunoSEQ multiplex PCR; TCRdb's version includes in-frame clones alone and lacks a portion of them. The data contain some 180,000 clones, 85% to 95% of them singletons. Sequences were derived from peripheral blood, sampled 28 days after the second dose of the MenACWY control vaccine. All receptors come from an adult who received the MenACWY meningococcal vaccine as a control.

CDR3 sequence: CASSSLRDRGNQPQHF. CDR3 DNA sequence: TGTGCCAGCAGTTCGCTCCGGGACAGGGGCAATCAGCCCCAGCATTTT. This chain connects TRBV6-5 to TRBJ1-5; 9 nucleotides agree with TRBD1. The CDR3 totals 16 residues. V lost 4 bases to trimming and J lost 2 bases; unmatched junction nucleotides: 6. Germline loops: CDR1 MNHEY, CDR2 SVGAGI.

The chain is built from TRBV4-1 and TRBJ1-2, with 9 bases matching TRBD1. The CDR3 contains 13 residues. The V gene's germline CDR1 is MGHRA and CDR2 YSYEKL. V shed 3 bases, J shed 8 bases, and the junction held 4 bases outside the gene matches. The CDR3 nucleotides read TGCGCCAGCAGCCAGAGGACAGGGGCAGGCTACACCTTC. Translated, it gives CASSQRTGAGYTF.

The V and J genes are TRBV5-6 and TRBJ1-2; D gene ambiguous. The CDR3 consists of 12 residues. V gave up 4 bases and J gave up 7 bases, with 11 bases separating them. In germline, CDR1 is SGHDT, CDR2 YYEEEE. CDR3 nucleotide sequence: TGTGCCAGCAGCCCGGGTAGGGTTGGCTACACCTTC. Encoded protein: CASSPGRVGYTF.

The chain is built from TRBV12-5 and TRBJ2-7, with TRBD1 as a possible D gene (6 bases). V lost 10 bases and J 3 bases, leaving 16 bases between the germline ends. Germline V gives CDR1 LGHNT, CDR2 FRNRAP. CDR3 length equals 13 residues. In nucleotides, the CDR3 is TGTGCTACAACCCAGGGACACCTCTACGAGCAGTACTTC. Its translation: CATTQGHLYEQYF.

This chain joins TRBV18 and TRBJ1-4; 10 nucleotides line up with TRBD1. This CDR3 is 18 amino acids long. Per the germline V gene, CDR1 is KGHSH and CDR2 is LQKENI. J was trimmed by 3 bases and V by 2 bases; bases with no gene match: 9. CDR3 amino acids: CASSPESGTGDSNEKLFF. DNA of the CDR3: TGTGCCAGCTCACCAGAATCCGGGACAGGGGATTCTAATGAAAAACTGTTTTTT.

This rearrangement joins TRBV3-1 (or the pseudogene TRBV3-2) to TRBJ2-5, with TRBD1 identical over 9 bases. Germline lookup yields CDR1 LGHDT and CDR2 YNNKEL (reference sequence). V shed 0 bases and J 9 bases; nucleotides not matched to a gene: 8. This CDR3 contains 15 residues. CDR3 residues: CASSQDLNRGQSQYF. The CDR3 nucleotides are TGTGCCAGCAGCCAAGATCTAAACAGGGGGCAATCCCAGTACTTC.

The V call is TRBV9, the J call TRBJ1-1, with D unclear. This CDR3 has 13 amino acids. CDR1 and CDR2 (germline): SGDLS, YYNGEE. The V gene lost 3 bases and the J gene lost 2 bases, with 8 bases spanning the gap. The DNA for the CDR3 is TGTGCCAGCAGCGAACATCTAAACACTGAAGCTTTCTTT. Its translation: CASSEHLNTEAFF.

The J gene is TRBJ1-5, the V gene TRBV5-8, with D tentatively TRBD1 (6 bases). Germline CDR1 is SGHTS and CDR2 is YDEGEE. Trimming took 4 bases from V and 5 from J, leaving 10 bases between them. This CDR3 has 13 amino acids. Here the CDR3 reads CASSRQEDQPQHF. In DNA, the CDR3 is TGTGCCAGCAGCCGACAGGAAGATCAGCCCCAGCATTTT.

This clone was found a few times. This CDR3 is CAISDDGQQSTDTQYF. The DNA of the CDR3 is TGTGCCATCAGTGATGATGGGCAGCAAAGCACAGATACGCAGTATTTT. J is TRBJ2-3 and V is TRBV10-3; D gene unclear. Trimming stripped 3 bases from V and 0 bases from J, with 13 bases between. The CDR3 is 16 amino acids. CDR1 is ENHRY, CDR2 SYGVKD, per germline.

The rearrangement joins TRBV6-6 to TRBJ1-1; 7 bases fit TRBD1. After removal of 8 bases from V and 0 bases from J, the junction contained 6 bases not matched to a gene. CDR1 and CDR2 (germline): MNHNY, SVGAGI (reference sequence). CDR3 size: 14 residues. CDR3 in DNA: TGTGCCAGCGAGACAGGGAGTATGAACACTGAAGCTTTCTTT. Its translation is CASETGSMNTEAFF.

This clone was seen only a few times. The chain links TRBV5-4 to TRBJ2-1; 9 bases match TRBD1. The ends lost 4 bases at V and 5 bases at J; junction bases unmatched: 10. Germline lookup yields CDR1 SGHNT and CDR2 YYREEE (reference sequence). The CDR3 extends over 16 amino acids. The CDR3 loop reads CASSPPGTGSHNEQFF. CDR3 DNA: TGTGCCAGCAGCCCCCCCGGGACAGGGTCCCACAATGAGCAGTTCTTC.

This sequence joins TRBV6-2 or TRBV6-3 and TRBJ2-7, with D perhaps TRBD1 (6 bases). Germline V gives CDR1 MNHEY, CDR2 SVGEGT. CDR3 size: 14 residues. Trimming removed 2 bases from V and 4 bases from J, with 12 bases in between. The CDR3 DNA reads TGTGCCAGCAGTTACCCCACGGACAGATACGAGCAGTACTTC. Its translation is CASSYPTDRYEQYF.

The rearrangement joins TRBV7-2 to TRBJ1-2; D is unclear. The CDR3 totals 12 residues. The V end was cut by 7 bases, the J end by 1 base, with 7 bases between. Germline CDR1 and CDR2: SGHTA and FQGNSA. The CDR3, as DNA: TGTGCCAGCACGGCCGTTAACTATGGCTACACCTTC. Translating it yields CASTAVNYGYTF. The variable domain in full, completed from reference TRBV7-2 and TRBJ1-2, reads GAGVSQSPSNKVTEKGKDVELRCDPISGHTALYWYRQSLGQGLEFLIYFQGNSAPDKSGLPSDRFSAERTGGSVSTLTIQRTQQEDSAVYLCASTAVNYGYTFGSGTRLTVV.

This clone was seen only once. The gene calls are TRBV6-2 or TRBV6-3 and TRBJ1-5; 7 positions agree with TRBD1. The V and J ends lost 4 bases and 5 bases, in that order; junction bases with no gene match: 2. The germline V gene has CDR1 MNHEY and CDR2 SVGEGT. There are 13 residues in the CDR3. CDR3 nucleotide sequence: TGTGCCAGCAGTTTACAGGGGTATCAGCCCCAGCATTTT. Protein: CASSLQGYQPQHF.

The rearrangement links TRBV6-2 or TRBV6-3 to TRBJ2-7; D gene unclear. The V gene's germline CDR1 is MNHEY and CDR2 SVGEGT. V gave up 6 bases and J gave up 3 bases, with 12 bases separating them. The CDR3 is 13 residues long. The CDR3 DNA follows: TGTGCCAGCAGCCGTTCCGGGTACTACGAGCAGTACTTC. Its translation: CASSRSGYYEQYF.

V usage is TRBV2 and J usage is TRBJ1-1; D uncertain. CDR3 size: 14 residues. CDR1 SNHLY and CDR2 FYNNEI come from the germline V gene. V lost 4 bases, J lost 0 bases, and 9 bases lay in between. CDR3 residues: CASSVNSMNTEAFF. The DNA of the CDR3 is TGTGCCAGCAGTGTTAACAGTATGAACACTGAAGCTTTCTTT.

The V and J genes are TRBV18 and TRBJ1-3, with TRBD1 matching over 11 bases. This CDR3 is 16 amino acids long. V was pared by 5 bases and J by 0 bases, with 3 bases of the junction left unmatched. Germline V gives CDR1 KGHSH, CDR2 LQKENI. The CDR3 sequence: CASSLGQGDSGNTIYF. The CDR3 DNA is TGTGCCAGCTCATTGGGACAGGGGGACTCTGGAAACACCATATATTTT.

The gene calls are TRBV7-2 and TRBJ1-5; D call uncertain. CDR1 is SGHTA, CDR2 FQGNSA, per germline. Trimming removed 4 bases at V and 0 bases at J, with 10 bases between. There are 15 residues in the CDR3. The chain's CDR3 is CASSSGSNSNQPQHF. In DNA, the CDR3 is TGTGCCAGCAGCTCCGGGTCGAATAGCAATCAGCCCCAGCATTTT.

This clone has a single count. The chain uses TRBV18 and TRBJ2-5; perhaps TRBD2 as D (5 bases). Germline lookup yields CDR1 KGHSH and CDR2 LQKENI. The CDR3 sequence is 16 residues long. Trimming left V 4 bases short and J 1 base short, with 16 bases between. The CDR3 bases are TGTGCCAGCTCACGGCCAATACTAGGCCTCCAAGAGACCCAGTACTTC. It specifies CASSRPILGLQETQYF.

This clone was seen more than once but under ten times. J is TRBJ1-3 and V is TRBV7-8; D is unresolved. CDR1 and CDR2 from the germline V gene are SGHVS and FQNEAQ. Trimming left V 7 bases short and J 0 bases short, with 13 bases between. There are 15 residues in the CDR3. CDR3 coding DNA: TGTGCCAGCACCAGCGGTGGGAACTCTGGAAACACCATATATTTT. This gives the protein CASTSGGNSGNTIYF.

V is TRBV11-2 and J is TRBJ1-5; D unclear. Per germline, CDR1 SGHAT and CDR2 FQNNGV. V was cut by 2 bases and J by 9 bases, with 11 bases left in between. This CDR3 region has 13 residues. The CDR3: CASSLSLSGPQHF. CDR3 in DNA: TGTGCCAGCAGCTTAAGTCTCTCGGGGCCCCAGCATTTT. Supplemented by reference TRBV11-2 and TRBJ1-5, the full variable domain reads EAGVAQSPRYKIIEKRQSVAFWCNPISGHATLYWYQQILGQGPKLLIQFQNNGVVDDSQLPKDRFSAERLKGVDSTLKIQPAKLEDSAVYLCASSLSLSGPQHFGDGTRLSIL.

The V call is TRBV2, the J call TRBJ1-2, with D uncertain. The CDR3 spans 15 residues. In germline, CDR1 is SNHLY, CDR2 FYNNEI. V was trimmed by 3 bases and J by 2 bases, leaving 13 bases between them. The CDR3 DNA reads as TGTGCCAGCAGTGACTTCCCCGGAGCAAACTATGGCTACACCTTC. Its translation is CASSDFPGANYGYTF.

V is TRBV4-2 and J is TRBJ2-4; no reliable D call. Trimming took off 3 bases at V and 0 bases at J, with 15 bases between the two ends. Per the germline V gene, CDR1 is LGHNA and CDR2 is YNFKEQ. The CDR3 totals 17 residues. CDR3 DNA sequence: TGTGCCAGCAGCCAGGATCAGTCGCCCGTAGCCAAAAACATTCAGTACTTC. Translated, it gives CASSQDQSPVAKNIQYF.

The chain has TRBV29-1 and TRBJ2-1; weak D call: TRBD2 (5 bases). The CDR3 runs to 16 residues. With 6 bases removed from V and 0 bases from J, the gap between germline ends came to 18 bases. The V gene's germline CDR1 is SQVTM and CDR2 ANQGSEA. CDR3 region: CSVPELDKGSYNEQFF. CDR3 DNA: TGCAGCGTCCCAGAACTAGACAAGGGCTCCTACAATGAGCAGTTCTTC.

The chain recombines TRBV6-6 with TRBJ2-7; TRBD1 might be the D (5 bases). Trimming took off 5 bases at V and 2 bases at J, with 7 bases between the two ends. This CDR3 region has 12 residues. Germline assignment: CDR1 MNHNY and CDR2 SVGAGI (reference sequence). CDR3 sequence: CASSPRAYEQYF. CDR3 DNA sequence: TGTGCCAGCAGTCCCAGGGCCTACGAGCAGTACTTC.

The gene calls are TRBV7-2 and TRBJ2-5, with TRBD1 matching over 7 bases. The germline CDR1 and CDR2 sequences are SGHTA and FQGNSA. The V gene end was trimmed by 1 base and the J gene end by 2 bases; junction bases not matched to a gene: 1. CDR3 size: 14 residues. CDR3 protein: CASSLVTGQETQYF. The CDR3 coding sequence is TGTGCCAGCAGCTTAGTGACAGGGCAAGAGACCCAGTACTTC.

This chain uses TRBV7-2 with TRBJ1-4, with D unresolved. The CDR3 runs to 14 residues. Trimming removed 2 bases from V and 7 bases from J, with 11 bases in between. Germline V CDR1 and CDR2: SGHTA, FQGNSA. The CDR3 DNA follows: TGTGCCAGCAGCTTAATGTTTAGCGGTGAAAAACTGTTTTTT. Translated: CASSLMFSGEKLFF.

The chain carries TRBV5-1 and TRBJ1-6; D is ambiguous. Trimming removed 2 bases at V and 5 bases at J, with 11 bases between. This CDR3 has 15 amino acids. The V gene's germline CDR1 is SGHRS and CDR2 YFSETQ. In DNA form, the CDR3 reads TGCGCCAGCAGCTTCGAAGGAGCCAATAATTCACCCCTCCACTTT. It encodes CASSFEGANNSPLHF. Variable domain in full (rest from reference TRBV5-1 and TRBJ1-6): KAGVTQTPRYLIKTRGQQVTLSCSPISGHRSVSWYQQTPGQGLQFLFEYFSETQRNKGNFPGRFSGRQFSNSRSEMNVSTLELGDSALYLCASSFEGANNSPLHFGNGTRLTVT.

The V gene is TRBV28, the J gene TRBJ2-5; D possibly uses TRBD1 or TRBD2 (5 bases each). Germline V gene sequence: CDR1 MDHEN, CDR2 SYDVKM. V lost 4 bases to trimming and J lost 7 bases, with 25 bases between them. This CDR3 has 17 residues. CDR3 nucleotides: TGTGCCAGCAGTTCACCCACCCCCGGGACCCAAGGGCGGACCCAGTACTTC. Translating gives CASSSPTPGTQGRTQYF. Based on the CDR3 plus reference TRBV28 and TRBJ2-5, the full variable domain is DVKVTQSSRYLVKRTGEKVFLECVQDMDHENMFWYRQDPGLGLRLIYFSYDVKMKEKGDIPEGYSVSREKKERFSLILESASTNQTSMYLCASSSPTPGTQGRTQYFGPGTRLLVL.

The chain uses TRBV18 and TRBJ1-5, with D tentatively TRBD1 (6 bases). CDR1 and CDR2 from the germline V gene are KGHSH and LQKENI. Deletions cut 4 bases from V and 2 bases from J, with 12 bases between. The CDR3 is made up of 15 amino acids. In nucleotides, the CDR3 is TGTGCCAGCTCACAGGGACACGAAGGCAATCAGCCCCAGCATTTT. This translates into CASSQGHEGNQPQHF.